A selection of T cell receptor beta chains follows, all from one sample in a study of graft-versus-host responses after intestinal transplantation. Profiling relied on immunoSEQ multiplex PCR, and the TCRdb table lists in-frame clones only, not all of them. The data show approximately 15,000 clones, 75% to 90% seen once. The sequencing here drew on ileum tissue, taken roughly 110 days after intestinal transplant. These receptors were collected from a human patient who received an intestinal transplant, so some T cells may come from the graft donor. CDR3s include the opening cysteine and the closing phenylalanine or tryptophan. D genes are given only for firm matches. Part of the rows lack a size; the others show once, few, many or a class for expanded clones.

-	TRBV4-1	few	TRBJ2-3	TGCGCCAGCAGCCACGTGGCTAGCACAGATACGCAGTATTTT	CASSHVASTDTQYF
-	TRBV27	-	TRBJ2-3	TGTGCCAGCAGTTTGGCGGAGACCACAGATACGCAGTATTTT	CASSLAETTDTQYF
-	TRBV5-1	-	TRBJ1-4	TGCGCCAGGGCCGCCGGGACGATTAATGAAGAACTGTTTTTT	CARAAGTINEELFF
TRBD2	TRBV5-1	-	TRBJ2-2	TGCGCCAGCAGCTTGGGGGCTAGCGGGAGTACCGGGGAGCTGTTTTTT	CASSLGASGSTGELFF
-	TRBV27	-	TRBJ1-5	TGTGCCAGCAGTTTATCGCAGGGTGGATATAGCAACCAGCCCCAGCATTTT	CASSLSQGGYSNQPQHF
TRBD2	TRBV28	-	TRBJ2-7	TGTGCCAGCAGCCTTAGCGGGAGCAGGGGCGAGCAGTACTTC	CASSLSGSRGEQYF
-	TRBV4-3	-	TRBJ2-3	TGCGCCAGCAGCCAAGAACGTTCGCGGGAAGCCTCTAGCACAGATACGCAGTATTTT	CASSQERSREASSTDTQYF
-	TRBV7-8	-	TRBJ2-5	TGTGCCAGCAGTCACCGGTGGTTGGGGTGGCAAGAGACCCAGTACTTC	CASSHRWLGWQETQYF
-	TRBV7-3	-	TRBJ2-2	TGTGCCAGCAGCTTGGAGATAGGCGGGGAGCTGTTTTTT	CASSLEIGGELFF
TRBD1	TRBV5-1	-	TRBJ2-1	TGCGCCAGCAGCCCTGGGACAGGGGGCTCCTACAATGAGCAGTTCTTC	CASSPGTGGSYNEQFF
-	TRBV4-3	-	TRBJ2-3	TGCGCCAGCAGCCAAGATGGATGGGACGGAAAAGATACGCAGTATTTT	CASSQDGWDGKDTQYF
-	TRBV7-6	-	TRBJ2-7	TGTGCCAGCAGCCTAACCCCTTCCTACGAGCAGTACTTC	CASSLTPSYEQYF
-	TRBV2	few	TRBJ2-3	TGTGCCAGCAGTGACTTCACAGATACGCAGTATTTT	CASSDFTDTQYF
-	TRBV6-5	-	TRBJ1-1	TGTGCCAGCAGTTACGGGGAATTTTGGAACACTGAAGCTTTCTTT	CASSYGEFWNTEAFF
-	TRBV9	-	TRBJ1-2	TGTGCCAGCAGCGTAGGGCATAGGGAGGGAGTGGATGGCTACACCTTC	CASSVGHREGVDGYTF
TRBD2	TRBV6-5	-	TRBJ2-7	TGTGCCAGCAGTCTAGGGGAGGGTTACTACGAGCAGTACTTC	CASSLGEGYYEQYF
-	TRBV18	-	TRBJ2-7	TGTGCCAGCTCACGTGAGTCCGAGCAGTACTTC	CASSRESEQYF
TRBD2	TRBV15	large	TRBJ2-1	TGTGCCACCAGCAGTGATCCGGGACTAGCGTCGGATGAGCAGTTCTTC	CATSSDPGLASDEQFF
-	TRBV19	-	TRBJ2-5	TGTGCCAGTAGTATACAAGAGACCCAGTACTTC	CASSIQETQYF
TRBD1	TRBV5-1	few	TRBJ2-7	TGCGCCAGCAGCCCCCGGACAGGGGCCTCCTACGAGCAGTACTTC	CASSPRTGASYEQYF
-	TRBV14	-	TRBJ1-2	TGTGCCAGCAGCCAAGAGCACAGTCGCACCGCTAACTATGGCTACACCTTC	CASSQEHSRTANYGYTF
-	TRBV5-6	once	TRBJ1-1	TGTGCCAGCAGCTACCCCGGGGGAGGCACTGAAGCTTTCTTT	CASSYPGGGTEAFF
-	TRBV13	-	TRBJ2-1	TGTGCCAGCAGCTTAACCGACCGCAATGAGCAGTTCTTC	CASSLTDRNEQFF
-	TRBV9	-	TRBJ2-1	TGTGCCAGCAGCGAGACAGAGGCCTCCTACAATGAGCAGTTCTTC	CASSETEASYNEQFF
TRBD1	TRBV18	-	TRBJ1-2	TGTGCCAGCTCACCGAACAGGGGGCGACCCTATGGCTACACCTTC	CASSPNRGRPYGYTF
-	TRBV27	-	TRBJ1-2	TGTGCCAGCAGTTTTACAGTCAACTATGGCTACACCTTC	CASSFTVNYGYTF
-	TRBV7-3	-	TRBJ2-7	TGTGCCAGCAGCTCTGAAAAGCGGAACTACGAGCAGTACTTC	CASSSEKRNYEQYF
TRBD1	TRBV6-1	few	TRBJ1-4	TGTGCCAGCAGTGGCCGACAGGGGGGCTCAACTAATGAAAAACTGTTTTTT	CASSGRQGGSTNEKLFF
-	TRBV27	once	TRBJ2-7	TGTGCCAACCCAACGCCAGGGTGTTCCTACGAGCAGTACTTC	CANPTPGCSYEQYF
-	TRBV29-1	-	TRBJ2-1	TGCAGCGTCGCAGCCGGGACTGGCTACAATGAGCAGTTCTTC	CSVAAGTGYNEQFF
TRBD2	TRBV11-2	-	TRBJ2-1	TGTGCCAGCAGCTTCCCAGGGAGGGAGTTCTTC	CASSFPGREFF
-	TRBV2	-	TRBJ1-1	TGTGCCAGCAGTGACCTAGAAGGGGTAGGGATTACTGAAGCTTTCTTT	CASSDLEGVGITEAFF
-	TRBV19	-	TRBJ1-4	TGTGCCAGTAGTATTGAGATGGTGGATGAAAAACTGTTTTTT	CASSIEMVDEKLFF
-	TRBV7-4	-	TRBJ1-2	TGTGCCAGCAGCCAGGCCGGGGCGACGTATGGCTACACCTTC	CASSQAGATYGYTF
-	TRBV28	-	TRBJ2-7	TGTGCCAGCAGTTCGTGGGCGGAAGTGGGGTACGAGCAGTACTTC	CASSSWAEVGYEQYF
-	TRBV7-8	-	TRBJ2-3	TGTGCCAGCAGCTTAGTCCCTCTTAGAAGCACAGATACGCAGTATTTT	CASSLVPLRSTDTQYF
-	TRBV28	-	TRBJ1-6	TGTGCCAGCAGTCAGATACAGGGTGTCAATTCACCCCTCCACTTT	CASSQIQGVNSPLHF
TRBD1	TRBV4-1	-	TRBJ2-7	TGCGCCAGCAGGCGGCTGACAGGGTCCTGGACCTACGAGCAGTACTTC	CASRRLTGSWTYEQYF
TRBD1	TRBV2	-	TRBJ2-2	TGTGCCAGCATGGAGGACAGGGGGGATTTTTCCGGGGAGCTGTTTTTT	CASMEDRGDFSGELFF